The T cell receptor (beta chain) described here comes from a study of identical twins. Study results and limitations: There is a chance that invariant MAIT and iNKT cells partially muddied zero-insertion analyses.

Unique molecular identifiers were in the cDNA, with template-switch universal primer binding. TCRdb used MiXCR to reprocess the 5' RACE reads, holding one entry per CDR3 protein. The data hold 400,000 or so distinct CDR3 sequences, with around 9% observed a single time. This clonotype was detected a few times. Its antigen is unknown. Germline values: CDR1 SNHLY, CDR2 FYNNEI. Trimming left V 9 bases short and J 8 bases short, with 19 bases between. The CDR3 spans 14 residues. This sequence was found in a woman aged 50 to 60 in good health. The sample taken for sequencing was naive T cells sorted from blood. This chain joins TRBV2 and TRBJ2-2; D assignment may be TRBD1 or TRBD2 (7 bases each). The CDR3 DNA follows: TGTGCCAGTGGTGCAGGGGGGGGAGAAGGGGAGCTGTTTTTT. Amino acid sequence: CASGAGGGEGELFF. The whole variable domain, remainder taken from reference TRBV2 and TRBJ2-2, is EPEVTQTPSHQVTQMGQEVILRCVPISNHLYFYWYRQILGQKVEFLVSFYNNEISEKSEIFDDQFSVERPDGSNFTLKIRSTKLEDSAMYFCASGAGGGEGELFFGEGSRLTVL.